The rows below give T cell receptor beta chains drawn from one sample of a study of blood T cell repertoires in COVID-19. TCRdb's copy holds only in-frame clones and misses some; the assay was immunoSEQ multiplex PCR. The sample has around 300,000 clones; approximately 90% are singletons. The material sequenced was PBMCs or T cells enriched from blood (not recorded which). The receptors here all came from a woman between 45 and 65 years old who had recovered from COVID-19. Each CDR3 is given with its conserved first and last residue. The D gene is left open where the match is weak. Only some rows state a clone size, as once, few, many or a class for expanded clones.

size,J,D,V,CDR3,DNA
.,TRBJ1-1,.,TRBV24-1,CALRAGHPGAEAFF,TGTGCCTTGCGAGCGGGACACCCGGGTGCTGAAGCTTTCTTT
.,TRBJ2-1,.,TRBV7-2,CASSLSGVGAYNEQFF,TGTGCCAGCAGTTTGTCGGGAGTCGGGGCCTACAATGAGCAGTTCTTC
.,TRBJ1-2,TRBD1,TRBV28,CASSRTGNYGYTF,TGTGCCAGCAGTCGGACAGGGAACTATGGCTACACCTTC
.,TRBJ1-1,TRBD1,TRBV30,CAWSVHHRGRVNTEAFF,TGTGCCTGGAGTGTACACCACAGGGGGCGCGTGAACACTGAAGCTTTCTTT
.,TRBJ2-1,.,TRBV10-1,CASSEQGRYEQFF,TGCGCCAGCAGTGAGCAGGGGAGATATGAGCAGTTCTTC
.,TRBJ1-3,.,TRBV11-2,CASSPRNTIYF,TGTGCCAGCAGCCCCAGAAACACCATATATTTT
.,TRBJ2-5,TRBD1,TRBV6-2/TRBV6-3,CASSSATGAQETQYF,TGTGCCAGCAGTTCCGCGACAGGGGCGCAAGAGACCCAGTACTTC
.,TRBJ2-2,TRBD1,TRBV29-1,CSAKGGSANTGELFF,TGCAGCGCCAAAGGGGGCAGCGCGAACACCGGGGAGCTGTTTTTT
.,TRBJ1-5,.,TRBV30,CAWSVSTGNQPQHF,TGTGCCTGGAGTGTTTCGACTGGCAATCAGCCCCAGCATTTT
.,TRBJ2-7,.,TRBV5-1,CASSLYGNDEQYF,TGCGCCAGCAGCTTGTACGGGAACGACGAGCAGTACTTC
medium-sized,TRBJ2-7,.,TRBV27,CASSLDYPGRSDEQYF,TGTGCCAGCAGTCTAGACTATCCGGGTCGTAGCGACGAGCAGTACTTC
.,TRBJ1-5,.,TRBV6-5,CASSSGFSNQPQHF,TGTGCCAGCAGTTCGGGGTTTAGCAATCAGCCCCAGCATTTT
.,TRBJ2-3,TRBD2,TRBV19,CASSILGRSTDTQYF,TGTGCCAGTAGTATCCTCGGGAGGAGCACAGATACGCAGTATTTT
.,TRBJ1-1,.,TRBV28,CASSPPPGMNTEAFF,TGTGCCAGCAGTCCCCCCCCAGGGATGAACACTGAAGCTTTCTTT
once,TRBJ2-7,.,TRBV28,CASRPRGSYEQYF,TGTGCCAGCAGGCCGCGGGGTTCCTACGAGCAGTACTTC
.,TRBJ1-1,.,TRBV30,CAWSVRGGTEAFF,TGTGCCTGGAGTGTTAGGGGAGGCACTGAAGCTTTCTTT